Presented here are 10 T cell receptor beta chains from one specimen sequenced in a study of blood T cells in healthy people across ages. A second PCR of roughly 7 to 11 cycles used a sample-barcoded 5' primer and a J-beta primer mix. TCRdb itself ran the 5' RACE reads through MiXCR, one entry per CDR3 protein. The repertoire holds 780,000 or so distinct CDR3 sequences, with 45% to 70% as singletons. The specimen sequenced was blood. The receptor set was obtained from a man aged 40-55 years in good health.

The chain has TRBV5-1 and TRBJ2-7, with 7 bases aligning to TRBD1. From germline, CDR1 is SGHRS and CDR2 YFSETQ. The CDR3 covers 14 residues. Trimming at V came to 4 bases and at J to 0 bases, leaving 4 bases not matched to a gene. The CDR3 is CASSAHRGSYEQYF. The CDR3 DNA is TGCGCCAGCAGCGCCCACAGGGGCTCCTACGAGCAGTACTTC.

The V call is TRBV5-1, the J call TRBJ2-7, with a possible D match to TRBD2 (6 bases). The V end lost 3 bases, the J end lost 7 bases, and 11 bases lay between the germline ends. The length of the CDR3 is 12 residues. Germline CDR1 SGHRS, CDR2 YFSETQ. The DNA of the CDR3 is TGCGCCAGCAGCTGGAGGGTAGGGGAGCAGTACTTC. This translates into CASSWRVGEQYF.

This clonotype was seen a handful of times. The chain couples TRBV29-1 to TRBJ2-5; 8 bases line up with TRBD1. Per germline, CDR1 SQVTM and CDR2 ANQGSEA. V trimming: 6 bases; J trimming: 1 base; junction bases outside the gene matches: 10. This CDR3 region has 15 residues. This CDR3 is CSVPDRGGFQETQYF. CDR3 bases: TGCAGCGTCCCCGACAGGGGAGGATTCCAAGAGACCCAGTACTTC.

The chain recombines TRBV13 with TRBJ2-7; a weak D match, TRBD1 (5 bases). V lost 8 bases, J lost 6 bases, and 23 bases lay in between. The CDR3 has 15 amino acids. Germline V gene data show CDR1 as PRHDT and CDR2 as FYEKMQ (reference sequence). The CDR3 sequence: CASAMQADRRAEQYF. CDR3 DNA sequence: TGTGCCAGCGCCATGCAGGCAGACCGCAGGGCCGAGCAGTACTTC.

The sample holds a few counts of this clonotype. The V and J genes are TRBV6-6 and TRBJ2-4, with 8 bases that match TRBD1. The CDR3 spans 15 residues. Trimming cost V 10 bases and J 0 bases; bases outside gene matches: 8. The germline V gene has CDR1 MNHNY and CDR2 SVGAGI (reference sequence). The CDR3 DNA reads TGTGCCACCACCGACAGGGGTTTAGCCAAAAACATTCAGTACTTC. It codes for CATTDRGLAKNIQYF.

The chain joins TRBV20-1 to TRBJ2-1, with D perhaps being TRBD1 or TRBD2 (6 bases each). The V end lost 1 base, the J end lost 7 bases, and 14 bases lay between the germline ends. Germline lookup yields CDR1 DFQATT and CDR2 SNEGSKA (reference sequence). This CDR3 has 14 residues. CDR3 in amino acids: CSARAGAGVNEQFF. DNA of the CDR3: TGCAGTGCTAGAGCGGGGGCAGGGGTAAATGAGCAGTTCTTC.

This chain uses TRBV6-2 or TRBV6-3 with TRBJ2-7; 14 bases agree with TRBD2. The V segment lost 8 bases and the J segment 3 bases; nucleotides outside the gene matches: 3. The CDR3 has 14 amino acids. Germline assignment: CDR1 MNHEY and CDR2 SVGEGT. The DNA for the CDR3 is TGTGCCAGCGGGACTAGCGGGAGCGTCTACGAGCAGTACTTC. Protein product: CASGTSGSVYEQYF.

This clonotype was counted only a few times. The chain employs TRBV3-1 and TRBJ2-3; either TRBD1 or TRBD2 may fit D (5 bases each). V shed 3 bases and J shed 4 bases, with 8 bases lying between them. In germline, CDR1 is LGHDT, CDR2 YNNKEL (reference sequence). The CDR3 is made up of 13 amino acids. Here the CDR3 reads CASSHGTADTQYF. CDR3 DNA sequence: TGTGCCAGCAGCCACGGGACCGCAGATACGCAGTATTTT.

The table lists this clonotype with a few counts. This chain joins TRBV6-6 and TRBJ2-7, with a tentative D call TRBD2 (6 bases). The V gene lost 6 bases and the J gene lost 2 bases, with 14 bases spanning the gap. Germline loops: CDR1 MNHNY, CDR2 SVGAGI (reference sequence). This CDR3 has 14 residues. CDR3 nucleotides: TGTGCCAGCAGACCGGACTATCCCGCCTACGAGCAGTACTTC. Amino acid sequence: CASRPDYPAYEQYF.

The chain uses TRBV2 and TRBJ2-7; D gene ambiguous. V shed 8 bases and J shed 6 bases, with 17 bases lying between them. The CDR3 runs 13 residues. The germline gives CDR1 SNHLY, CDR2 FYNNEI. CDR3 coding DNA: TGTGCCAGCCTACGTCTGACTCCTGGCGAGCAGTACTTC. It codes for CASLRLTPGEQYF.